The 22 T cell receptor beta chains presented below share a single source sample, sequenced in a study of high-grade serous ovarian cancer treatment subgroups. Data came from immunoSEQ multiplex PCR; TCRdb stores just in-frame clones and leaves some out. The sample holds some 33,000 clones, over 60% seen once. Tumor samples were taken before definitive surgery or chemotherapy. Sequenced material: tumor tissue. The source is a human donor with high-grade serous ovarian cancer.

The chain has TRBV27 and TRBJ2-7; the match to TRBD2 covers 10 bases. CDR3 length: 15 residues. Germline CDR1 reads MNHEY; CDR2 reads SMNVEV (reference sequence). The ends lost 5 bases at V and 3 bases at J; junction bases unmatched: 7. Here the CDR3 DNA reads TGTGCCAGCAGTCCCAGCGGGAGGGCCTTCTACGAGCAGTACTTC. Its protein product is CASSPSGRAFYEQYF.

The chain uses TRBV18 and TRBJ1-3; TRBD1 matches 7 bases. The CDR3 has 16 amino acids. V shed 4 bases, J shed 0 bases, and the junction held 6 bases outside the gene matches. From germline, CDR1 is KGHSH and CDR2 LQKENI. CDR3 DNA: TGTGCCAGCTCACTGGACAGGAAAAACTCTGGAAACACCATATATTTT. It is translated as CASSLDRKNSGNTIYF.

J is TRBJ2-5 and V is TRBV9, with TRBD1 as a possible D gene (6 bases). Germline-derived CDR1 and CDR2 are SGDLS and YYNGEE. V lost 6 bases and J lost 5, with 23 bases in between. The CDR3 length is 16 residues. The CDR3 coding sequence is TGTGCCAGCAACCCAGGGGCCGGATCCTGGGGGGAGACCCAGTACTTC. It is translated as CASNPGAGSWGETQYF.

The rearrangement uses TRBV5-4 and TRBJ1-2; TRBD1 matches 7 bases. Germline V CDR1 and CDR2: SGHNT, YYREEE (reference sequence). With V trimmed by 3 bases and J by 6 bases, 14 bases remained unmatched. CDR3 length: 16 amino acids. The CDR3 DNA sequence: TGTGCCAGCAGCTCAATCCGTCCCATAGGGGGCCATGGCTACACCTTC. It specifies CASSSIRPIGGHGYTF.

The J gene is TRBJ1-5, the V gene TRBV6-1; D not resolved. The V gene's germline CDR1 is MNHNS and CDR2 SASEGT. The V end lost 9 bases, the J end lost 0 bases, and 9 bases lay between the germline ends. CDR3 length: 13 amino acids. The CDR3 sequence is CASKWNSNQPQHF. CDR3 in DNA: TGTGCCAGTAAGTGGAATAGCAATCAGCCCCAGCATTTT.

This rearrangement joins TRBV7-2 to TRBJ2-3; D unclear. Germline assignment: CDR1 SGHTA and CDR2 FQGNSA. The V gene lost 1 base and the J gene lost 4 bases, with 9 bases spanning the gap. The CDR3 is 14 amino acids. CDR3 DNA: TGTGCCAGCAGCTTAGTGGGCAGCTCAGATACGCAGTATTTT. Translating it yields CASSLVGSSDTQYF. Supplemented by reference TRBV7-2 and TRBJ2-3, the full variable domain reads GAGVSQSPSNKVTEKGKDVELRCDPISGHTALYWYRQSLGQGLEFLIYFQGNSAPDKSGLPSDRFSAERTGGSVSTLTIQRTQQEDSAVYLCASSLVGSSDTQYFGPGTRLTVL.

The rearrangement links TRBV7-3 to TRBJ2-1; the D is unclear. The CDR3 length is 14 residues. V lost 0 bases and J lost 0, with 3 bases in between. Germline V gene data show CDR1 as SGHTA and CDR2 as FQGTGA. The DNA for the CDR3 is TGTGCCAGCAGCTTAACTCCCTCCTACAATGAGCAGTTCTTC. Its translation: CASSLTPSYNEQFF.

This sequence joins TRBV29-1 and TRBJ2-5, with 7 nucleotides matching TRBD1. J was trimmed by 11 bases and V by 4 bases; bases with no gene match: 7. The CDR3 is 11 amino acids. Germline V gene sequence: CDR1 SQVTM, CDR2 ANQGSEA. DNA of the CDR3: TGCAGCGTTGGGACAGGTCAAGAGCAGTACTTC. It codes for CSVGTGQEQYF.

V usage is TRBV27 and J usage is TRBJ1-2, with TRBD1 as a possible D gene (5 bases). The V and J ends lost 2 bases and 4 bases respectively, with 17 bases between them. CDR1 and CDR2 (germline): MNHEY, SMNVEV (reference sequence). The CDR3 runs 16 residues. This CDR3 is CASSLRLQGSFYGYTF. The CDR3 DNA is TGTGCCAGCAGTTTAAGGCTCCAGGGTTCTTTCTATGGCTACACCTTC.

This clone was found a few times. The chain joins TRBV19 to TRBJ2-1; possibly TRBD1 or TRBD2 for D (5 bases each). Trimming took off 3 bases at V and 5 bases at J, with 11 bases between the two ends. This CDR3 spans 14 amino acids. The germline V gene has CDR1 LNHDA and CDR2 SQIVND (reference sequence). CDR3: CASSMTGRHNEQFF. Here the CDR3 DNA reads TGTGCCAGTAGTATGACGGGACGACACAATGAGCAGTTCTTC.

This clone was seen once. The chain links TRBV9 to TRBJ2-3, with 12 bases aligning to TRBD1. V was clipped by 0 bases and J by 0 bases; unmatched bases: 11. This CDR3 has 20 amino acids. Germline V gives CDR1 SGDLS, CDR2 YYNGEE. CDR3 bases: TGTGCCAGCAGCGTAGGGTCCGGGACAGGGGGCTTTGTGAGCACAGATACGCAGTATTTT. Translated: CASSVGSGTGGFVSTDTQYF. Using reference TRBV9 and TRBJ2-3 for the parts outside the CDR3, the full variable domain is DSGVTQTPKHLITATGQRVTLRCSPRSGDLSVYWYQQSLDQGLQFLIQYYNGEERAKGNILERFSAQQFPDLHSELNLSSLELGDSALYFCASSVGSGTGGFVSTDTQYFGPGTRLTVL.

The chain joins TRBV29-1 to TRBJ2-6; possibly TRBD1 for D (5 bases). Germline-derived CDR1 and CDR2 are SQVTM and ANQGSEA. Trimming left V 6 bases short and J 1 base short, with 7 bases between. The CDR3 spans 13 residues. DNA of the CDR3: TGCAGCGTGGGGCAGTCTGGGGCCAACGTCCTGACTTTC. This translates into CSVGQSGANVLTF. Filled out from reference TRBV29-1 and TRBJ2-6, the complete variable domain reads SAVISQKPSRDICQRGTSLTIQCQVDSQVTMMFWYRQQPGQSLTLIATANQGSEATYESGFVIDKFPISRPNLTFSTLTVSNMSPEDSSIYLCSVGQSGANVLTFGAGSRLTVL.

The chain uses TRBV9 and TRBJ2-7; possibly TRBD2 for D (6 bases). CDR3 length equals 14 residues. Trimming shortened V by 3 bases and J by 4 bases, and 14 bases separated the two germline ends. Per germline, CDR1 SGDLS and CDR2 YYNGEE. DNA for the CDR3: TGTGCCAGCAGCGGCGGACCGGAGGGTTACGAGCAGTACTTC. Its protein is CASSGGPEGYEQYF.

The chain carries TRBV5-1 and TRBJ2-7; D is uncertain. V was clipped by 3 bases and J by 2 bases, with 12 bases between them. The CDR3 runs 14 residues. CDR1 is SGHRS and CDR2 is YFSETQ in the germline V gene. Written as DNA, the CDR3 is TGCGCCAGCAGCTCAGGTTTTGCCCCCTACGAGCAGTACTTC. This sequence encodes CASSSGFAPYEQYF.

The chain combines TRBV19 with TRBJ1-5; D gene uncertain. The V gene's germline CDR1 is LNHDA and CDR2 SQIVND (reference sequence). V dropped 3 bases and J dropped 4 bases, with 7 bases sitting between them. The CDR3 runs 13 residues. Here the CDR3 DNA reads TGTGCCAGTAGTATTGACCTAAATCAGCCCCAGCATTTT. Translated, it gives CASSIDLNQPQHF.

The chain uses TRBV5-1 and TRBJ2-1; 8 nucleotides agree with TRBD2. CDR1 SGHRS and CDR2 YFSETQ come from the germline V gene. V trimming: 4 bases; J trimming: 8 bases; junction bases outside the gene matches: 5. There are 13 residues in the CDR3. The CDR3 DNA sequence: TGCGCCAGCAGCCCTAGCGGGTGGGATGAGCAGTTCTTC. Its translation is CASSPSGWDEQFF.

This clone was detected a few times. The J gene is TRBJ1-5, the V gene TRBV7-8; 11 bases line up with TRBD1. Germline lookup yields CDR1 SGHVS and CDR2 FQNEAQ. CDR3 length: 17 amino acids. J gave up 1 base and V 5 bases, and 7 bases lay outside the gene matches. CDR3 region: CASSPGTGGGSNQPQHF. The CDR3 region has the DNA TGTGCCAGCAGCCCGGGGACAGGGGGGGGGAGCAATCAGCCCCAGCATTTT.

The CDR3 bases are TGTGCCAGCAGCTCCTCAGGGGTCAATCAGCCCCAGCATTTT. It yields the protein CASSSSGVNQPQHF. J is TRBJ1-5 and V is TRBV11-3, with D possibly being TRBD1 (6 bases). Trimming pared 4 bases from V and 3 bases from J, leaving 10 bases between. The CDR3 length is 14 residues. CDR1 and CDR2 from the germline V gene are SGHNT and YENEEA.

The rearrangement uses TRBV5-4 and TRBJ2-3; TRBD2 matches at 8 bases. The trim removed 4 bases at V and 11 bases at J, leaving 6 bases unmatched. The CDR3 totals 12 residues. Looked up from germline, CDR1 is SGHNT and CDR2 is YYREEE (reference sequence). DNA of the CDR3: TGTGCCAGCAGCGACCTCCGGGGGGGGCAGTATTTT. This translates into CASSDLRGGQYF.

The count of this clone is one. V usage is TRBV14 and J usage is TRBJ2-3; D remains ambiguous. Trimming removed 1 base at V and 1 base at J, with 9 bases between. Germline V gene lookup returns CDR1 SGHDN and CDR2 FVKESK. The CDR3 totals 15 residues. The CDR3 nucleotides are TGTGCCAGCAGCCAAGTACGGCAGCGCACAGATACGCAGTATTTT. As protein: CASSQVRQRTDTQYF.

The rearrangement links TRBV4-2 to TRBJ2-2; D ambiguous. The CDR3 length is 15 residues. Trimming stripped 5 bases from V and 4 bases from J, with 14 bases between. The germline gives CDR1 LGHNA, CDR2 YNFKEQ. Written as DNA, the CDR3 is TGTGCCAGCAGCTATACGGGCTTTCTCACCGGGGAGCTGTTTTTT. Residues: CASSYTGFLTGELFF.

The chain couples TRBV28 to TRBJ1-2; no clear D. The V end was cut by 3 bases, the J end by 0 bases, with 17 bases between. The germline V gene encodes CDR1 MDHEN and CDR2 SYDVKM. This CDR3 has 17 residues. CDR3: CASSLGDTYEANYGYTF. The CDR3 region has the DNA TGTGCCAGCAGTTTGGGAGACACCTACGAAGCTAACTATGGCTACACCTTC.